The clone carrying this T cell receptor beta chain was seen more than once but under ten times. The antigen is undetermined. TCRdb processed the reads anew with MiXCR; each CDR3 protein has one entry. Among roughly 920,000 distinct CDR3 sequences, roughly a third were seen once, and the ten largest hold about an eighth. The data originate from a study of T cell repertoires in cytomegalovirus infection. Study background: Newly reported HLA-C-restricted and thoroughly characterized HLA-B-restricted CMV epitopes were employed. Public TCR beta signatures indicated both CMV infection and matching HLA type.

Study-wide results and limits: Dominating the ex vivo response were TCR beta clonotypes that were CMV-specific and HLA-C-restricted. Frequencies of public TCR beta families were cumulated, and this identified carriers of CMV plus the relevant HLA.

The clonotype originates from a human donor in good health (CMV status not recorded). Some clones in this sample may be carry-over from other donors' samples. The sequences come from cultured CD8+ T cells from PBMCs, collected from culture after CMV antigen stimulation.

The CDR3 coding sequence is TGTGCCACCAGTGATTTAGGCTACGGGGAGCTGTTTTTT. It is translated as CATSDLGYGELFF. This chain links TRBV24-1 with TRBJ2-2; D is undetermined. Germline V CDR1 and CDR2: KGHDR, SFDVKD. Trimming left V 1 base short and J 7 bases short, with 6 bases between. The CDR3 runs to 13 residues.